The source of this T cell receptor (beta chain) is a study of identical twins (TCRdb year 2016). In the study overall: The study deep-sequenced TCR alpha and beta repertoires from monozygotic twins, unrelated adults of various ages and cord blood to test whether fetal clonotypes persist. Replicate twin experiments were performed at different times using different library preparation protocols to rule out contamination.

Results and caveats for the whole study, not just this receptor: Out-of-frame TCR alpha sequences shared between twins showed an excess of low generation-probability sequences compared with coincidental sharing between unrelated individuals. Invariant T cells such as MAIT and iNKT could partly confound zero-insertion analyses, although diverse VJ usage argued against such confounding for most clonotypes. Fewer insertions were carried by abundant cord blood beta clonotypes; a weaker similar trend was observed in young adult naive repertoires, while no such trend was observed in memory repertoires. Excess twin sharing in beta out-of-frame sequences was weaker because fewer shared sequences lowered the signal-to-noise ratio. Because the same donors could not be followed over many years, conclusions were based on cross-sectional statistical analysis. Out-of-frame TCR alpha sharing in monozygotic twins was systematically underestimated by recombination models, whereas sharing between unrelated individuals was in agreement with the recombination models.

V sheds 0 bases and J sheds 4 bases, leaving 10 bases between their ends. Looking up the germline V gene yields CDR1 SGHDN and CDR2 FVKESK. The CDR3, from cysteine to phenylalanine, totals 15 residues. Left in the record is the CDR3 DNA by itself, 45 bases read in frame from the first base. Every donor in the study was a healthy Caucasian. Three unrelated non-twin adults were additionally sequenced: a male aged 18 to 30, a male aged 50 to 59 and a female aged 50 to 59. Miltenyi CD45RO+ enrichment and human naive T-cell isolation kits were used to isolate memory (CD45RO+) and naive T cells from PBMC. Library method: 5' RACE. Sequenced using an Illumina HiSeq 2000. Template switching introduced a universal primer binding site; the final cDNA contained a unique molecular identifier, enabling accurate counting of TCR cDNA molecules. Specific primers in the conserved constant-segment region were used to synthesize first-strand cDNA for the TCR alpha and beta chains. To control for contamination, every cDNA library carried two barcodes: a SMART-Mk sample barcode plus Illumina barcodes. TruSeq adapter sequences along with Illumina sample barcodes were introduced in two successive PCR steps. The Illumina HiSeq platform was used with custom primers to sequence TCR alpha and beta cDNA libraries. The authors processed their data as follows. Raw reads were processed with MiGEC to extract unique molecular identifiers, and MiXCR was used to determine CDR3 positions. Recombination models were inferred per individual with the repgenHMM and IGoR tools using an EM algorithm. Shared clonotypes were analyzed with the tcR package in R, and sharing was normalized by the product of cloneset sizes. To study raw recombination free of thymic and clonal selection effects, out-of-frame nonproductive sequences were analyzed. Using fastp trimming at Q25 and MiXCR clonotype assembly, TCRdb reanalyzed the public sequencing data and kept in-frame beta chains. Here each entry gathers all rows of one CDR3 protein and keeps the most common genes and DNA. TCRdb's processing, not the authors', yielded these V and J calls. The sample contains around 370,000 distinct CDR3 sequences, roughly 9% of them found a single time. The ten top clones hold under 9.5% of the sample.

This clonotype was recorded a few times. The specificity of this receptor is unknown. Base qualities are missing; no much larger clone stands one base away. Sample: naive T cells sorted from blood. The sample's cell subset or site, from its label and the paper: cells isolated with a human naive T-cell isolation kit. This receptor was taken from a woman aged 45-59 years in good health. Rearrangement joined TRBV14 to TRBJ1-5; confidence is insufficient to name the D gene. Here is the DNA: TGTGCCAGCAGCCAAGACGAGGGTTTTAATCAGCCCCAGCATTTT. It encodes CASSQDEGFNQPQHF.